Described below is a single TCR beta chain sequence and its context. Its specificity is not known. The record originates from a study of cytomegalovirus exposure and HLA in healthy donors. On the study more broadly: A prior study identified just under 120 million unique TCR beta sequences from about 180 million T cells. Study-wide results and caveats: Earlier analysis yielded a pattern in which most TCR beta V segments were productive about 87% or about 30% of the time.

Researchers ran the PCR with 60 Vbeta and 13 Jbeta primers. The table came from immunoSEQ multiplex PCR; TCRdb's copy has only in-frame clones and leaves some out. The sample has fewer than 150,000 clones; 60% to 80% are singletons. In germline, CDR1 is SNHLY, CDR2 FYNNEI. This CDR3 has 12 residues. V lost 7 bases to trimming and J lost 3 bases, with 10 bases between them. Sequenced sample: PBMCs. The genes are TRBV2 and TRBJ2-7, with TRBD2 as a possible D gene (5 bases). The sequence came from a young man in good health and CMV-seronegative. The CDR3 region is CASTTSGYEQYF. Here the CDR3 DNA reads TGTGCCAGCACCACGAGCGGCTACGAGCAGTACTTC.